The rows below give T cell receptor beta chains drawn from one sample of a study of T cell changes during pregnancy in multiple sclerosis. The method was immunoSEQ multiplex PCR; TCRdb's version includes in-frame clones alone and lacks a portion of them. The data contain 75,000 to 95,000 clones, more than 80% of them seen just once; the ten biggest clones take up about 0.9%. This material consisted of peripheral blood, taken in the first trimester of pregnancy. The source of these receptors is a female donor in good health, enrolled as a control in a pregnancy study. Each CDR3 is given with its conserved first and last residue. The D gene is left open where the match is weak. The listing skips clone size in some rows; elsewhere it reads once, few, many or a size class.

v_call	j_call	clone_size	d_call	cdr3_aa	cdr3_nt
TRBV28	TRBJ2-7	few	.	CASRGHGSYEQYF	TGTGCCAGCAGGGGACACGGCTCCTACGAGCAGTACTTC
TRBV11-2	TRBJ2-5	.	TRBD2	CASSVQRGLVETQYF	TGTGCCAGCAGCGTCCAGCGGGGGTTGGTGGAGACCCAGTACTTC
TRBV19	TRBJ1-3	once	.	CASSSASGSGNTIYF	TGTGCCAGTAGCAGTGCCTCAGGCTCTGGAAACACCATATATTTT
TRBV14	TRBJ2-7	few	TRBD2	CASSPPRASGAYEQYF	TGTGCCAGCAGTCCACCCAGGGCTAGCGGGGCCTACGAGCAGTACTTC
TRBV10-3	TRBJ1-3	few	TRBD1	CAISEVTGTGNTIYF	TGTGCCATCAGTGAGGTGACAGGGACTGGAAACACCATATATTTT
TRBV18	TRBJ2-2	.	TRBD2	CASSELAANTGELFF	TGTGCCAGCTCTGAGCTAGCGGCGAACACCGGGGAGCTGTTTTTT
TRBV27	TRBJ1-2	.	.	CASSLGTGNYGYTF	TGTGCCAGCAGTTTGGGTACAGGGAACTATGGCTACACCTTC
TRBV10-3	TRBJ2-1	.	.	CAITLVNSSSYNEQFF	TGTGCCATCACCCTGGTAAACTCGAGCTCCTACAATGAGCAGTTCTTC
TRBV4-1	TRBJ2-7	.	TRBD2	CASSQEGRGVYEQYF	TGCGCCAGCAGCCAAGAAGGGAGGGGAGTCTACGAGCAGTACTTC
TRBV19	TRBJ2-4	once	.	CASSQGGRAKNIQYF	TGTGCCAGTAGTCAGGGAGGTCGGGCCAAAAACATTCAGTACTTC
TRBV30	TRBJ2-7	.	.	CAWSTTRVEQYF	TGTGCCTGGAGTACGACTAGAGTCGAGCAGTACTTC
TRBV7-2	TRBJ2-1	.	.	CASSALQASYNEQFF	TGTGCCAGCAGCGCCTTGCAGGCCTCCTACAATGAGCAGTTCTTC
TRBV5-4	TRBJ2-7	.	TRBD2	CASSLKTSGRRADEQYF	TGTGCCAGCAGCTTGAAGACTAGCGGGAGGAGGGCGGACGAGCAGTACTTC
TRBV7-2	TRBJ1-3	.	TRBD1	CASSLGQGGLTGNTIYF	TGTGCCAGCAGCTTGGGACAGGGGGGATTAACGGGAAACACCATATATTTT
TRBV15	TRBJ2-7	.	TRBD2	CATSSLRGGEQYF	TGTGCCACCAGCTCTCTGCGGGGGGGCGAGCAGTACTTC
TRBV6-6	TRBJ2-7	.	.	CASSWQGPYEQYF	TGTGCCAGCAGTTGGCAGGGGCCCTACGAGCAGTACTTC
TRBV11-2	TRBJ2-5	few	TRBD1	CASSLDQLTTGGQETQYF	TGTGCCAGCAGCTTAGATCAACTCACGACAGGGGGCCAAGAGACCCAGTACTTC
TRBV28	TRBJ1-2	.	.	CASKAGSYGYTF	TGTGCCAGCAAGGCGGGCAGCTATGGCTACACCTTC
TRBV7-2	TRBJ1-6	few	TRBD1	CASSFGTANNSPLHF	TGTGCCAGCAGCTTCGGGACAGCGAATAATTCACCCCTCCACTTT
TRBV5-1	TRBJ2-7	.	TRBD1	CASSPNRGPHEQYF	TGCGCCAGCAGCCCTAACAGGGGTCCTCACGAGCAGTACTTC
TRBV5-1	TRBJ2-5	.	.	CASTTRGGTGETQYF	TGCGCCAGCACTACCCGTGGCGGAACTGGGGAGACCCAGTACTTC
TRBV29-1	TRBJ2-7	.	.	CSVAGLSTYEQYF	TGCAGCGTTGCGGGACTTTCTACCTACGAGCAGTACTTC
TRBV6-6	TRBJ1-5	.	.	CASSYATGKHF	TGTGCCAGCAGTTACGCCACAGGGAAGCATTTT
TRBV9	TRBJ2-4	.	TRBD2	CASSGLAGNIQYF	TGTGCCAGCAGCGGACTAGCCGGGAACATTCAGTACTTC
TRBV5-5	TRBJ2-2	.	.	CASSLDGSTGTGELFF	TGTGCCAGCAGCTTAGACGGGAGTACGGGCACCGGGGAGCTGTTTTTT
TRBV5-1	TRBJ2-5	.	TRBD2	CASSSTSGSKETQYF	TGCGCCAGCAGCTCGACTAGCGGGAGTAAAGAGACCCAGTACTTC
TRBV7-9	TRBJ1-5	few	TRBD1	CASRGQDSNQPQHF	TGTGCCAGCAGAGGACAGGATAGCAATCAGCCCCAGCATTTT
TRBV19	TRBJ2-5	.	.	CASSASPTGETQYF	TGTGCCAGCTCTGCGTCGCCTACGGGGGAGACCCAGTACTTC
TRBV5-1	TRBJ2-5	.	TRBD1	CASSLNTGEETQYF	TGCGCCAGCAGCTTGAATACAGGGGAAGAGACCCAGTACTTC
TRBV7-7	TRBJ2-1	.	TRBD1	CASSPKGAGRGFNEQFF	TGTGCCAGCAGCCCAAAGGGGGCCGGACGGGGCTTCAATGAGCAGTTCTTC
TRBV13	TRBJ2-2	once	.	CASSPRQTQETGELFF	TGTGCCAGCAGCCCGCGACAGACGCAAGAGACCGGGGAGCTGTTTTTT
TRBV10-2	TRBJ2-3	.	TRBD2	CASSESLAGGTDTQYF	TGCGCCAGCAGTGAGTCGCTAGCGGGAGGGACAGATACGCAGTATTTT
TRBV28	TRBJ1-2	.	.	CASSLYPGRYGYTF	TGTGCCAGCAGTTTATATCCAGGTCGTTATGGCTACACCTTC
TRBV27	TRBJ1-1	.	.	CASSLARQGGGKTEAFF	TGTGCCAGCAGTTTAGCTCGGCAGGGAGGTGGAAAGACTGAAGCTTTCTTT
TRBV6-5	TRBJ1-2	.	TRBD1	CASSPTGGVYGYTF	TGTGCCAGCAGTCCAACAGGGGGGGTTTATGGCTACACCTTC
TRBV4-1	TRBJ2-7	once	.	CASSRGLLPSYEQYF	TGCGCCAGCAGCCGAGGACTCTTGCCTTCCTACGAGCAGTACTTC
TRBV5-1	TRBJ2-7	.	TRBD1	CASSLARDRATYEQYF	TGCGCCAGCAGCTTGGCCCGGGACAGGGCAACCTACGAGCAGTACTTC
TRBV30	TRBJ1-1	.	.	CAWSVGGGRTEAFF	TGTGCCTGGAGTGTAGGGGGGGGCAGGACTGAAGCTTTCTTT
TRBV7-6	TRBJ1-2	once	.	CASSLANNYGYTF	TGTGCCAGCAGCTTAGCCAATAACTATGGCTACACCTTC
TRBV7-2	TRBJ1-3	.	.	CASSPGEIEGNTIYF	TGTGCCAGCAGCCCCGGGGAGATTGAGGGAAACACCATATATTTT
TRBV2	TRBJ2-5	.	TRBD1	CASEVDRGETQYF	TGTGCCAGCGAGGTGGACAGGGGAGAGACCCAGTACTTC
TRBV18	TRBJ2-7	.	.	CASSSSPGGSHEQYF	TGTGCCAGCTCATCGTCTCCGGGGGGCTCCCACGAGCAGTACTTC
TRBV7-9	TRBJ1-2	.	.	CASSLVPVVNGYTF	TGTGCCAGCAGCTTAGTTCCGGTGGTGAATGGCTACACCTTC
TRBV6-5	TRBJ1-4	.	TRBD1	CASSRTRGDREKLFF	TGTGCCAGCAGCCGAACCAGGGGGGATCGGGAAAAACTGTTTTTT
TRBV7-9	TRBJ1-4	.	.	CASSPGVGSHEKLFF	TGTGCCAGCAGCCCAGGGGTGGGGAGTCATGAAAAACTGTTTTTT
TRBV7-2	TRBJ1-3	.	.	CASSSPTLGRNTIYF	TGTGCCAGCAGCTCCCCTACACTGGGGCGAAACACCATATATTTT
TRBV28	TRBJ2-7	.	TRBD2	CASSLGGRIHEQYF	TGTGCCAGCAGTTTAGGCGGGAGGATCCACGAGCAGTACTTC
TRBV11-2	TRBJ2-2	.	.	CASSSHSTSLTGELFF	TGTGCCAGCAGCTCCCATTCGACTAGTTTAACCGGGGAGCTGTTTTTT
TRBV11-3	TRBJ1-3	.	TRBD1	CASSLDGTAIGNTIYF	TGTGCCAGCAGCTTAGATGGGACAGCCATAGGAAACACCATATATTTT
TRBV28	TRBJ2-5	.	TRBD1	CASSLKGARVQETQYF	TGTGCCAGCAGTTTAAAGGGGGCGCGGGTACAAGAGACCCAGTACTTC
TRBV4-1	TRBJ1-5	.	.	CASSPLAGINQPQHF	TGCGCCAGCAGCCCCCTCGCAGGGATCAATCAGCCCCAGCATTTT
TRBV30	TRBJ1-1	few	.	CAWSVAFEAFF	TGTGCCTGGAGTGTAGCCTTTGAAGCTTTCTTT